Following are 30 T cell receptor beta chains from one sample sequenced in a study of T-cell memory formation after mild COVID-19. TCRdb reprocessed the 5' RACE reads via MiXCR and lists one record per CDR3 protein. The table includes about 260,000 distinct CDR3 sequences, roughly 15% detected once. Sequencing was performed on PBMCs or a T cell subset sorted from them (not recorded which). The source is a man younger than 35 who had mild COVID-19 (a few samples of this study predate the infection). Cell type and time point are not known.

This clonotype was seen a handful of times. V gene TRBV29-1 combines with J gene TRBJ1-5, with D unclear. The germline V and J ends were trimmed by 0 bases and 6 bases, with 9 bases remaining between them. Germline-derived CDR1 and CDR2 are SQVTM and ANQGSEA. CDR3 length: 13 amino acids. CDR3 bases: TGCAGCGTTGAAGAGGTGGGAGGTCAGCCCCAGCATTTT. It yields the protein CSVEEVGGQPQHF.

V gene TRBV5-1 combines with J gene TRBJ1-4, with D perhaps matching TRBD1 (5 bases). The CDR3 contains 17 residues. CDR1 SGHRS and CDR2 YFSETQ come from the germline V gene. V gave up 4 bases and J gave up 4 bases, with 20 bases separating them. The CDR3 reads CASSDYLRGTDNEKLFF. The DNA for the CDR3 is TGCGCCAGCAGCGACTACCTTCGGGGCACGGATAATGAAAAACTGTTTTTT.

This clonotype was picked up a small number of times. The rearrangement uses TRBV20-1 and TRBJ2-3; 13 nucleotides match TRBD2. This CDR3 is 18 amino acids long. The V gene end was trimmed by 2 bases and the J gene end by 5 bases; junction bases not matched to a gene: 13. Per the germline V gene, CDR1 is DFQATT and CDR2 is SNEGSKA (reference sequence). CDR3 sequence: CSARHTSGGASWIDTQYF. In DNA form, the CDR3 reads TGCAGTGCTAGACACACTAGCGGGGGGGCCTCGTGGATAGATACGCAGTATTTT.

The chain combines TRBV28 with TRBJ2-5; the D is unclear. Germline CDR1 is MDHEN and CDR2 is SYDVKM. With 3 bases removed from V and 7 bases from J, the gap between germline ends came to 12 bases. This CDR3 is 13 amino acids long. CDR3 sequence (DNA): TGTGCCAGCAGTTTGGCCGTGATGGGGACCCAGTACTTC. As protein: CASSLAVMGTQYF.

There are a few counts of this clonotype. The V call is TRBV7-2, the J call TRBJ2-5; D call uncertain. V shed 4 bases and J shed 0 bases, with 6 bases lying between them. Germline assignment: CDR1 SGHTA and CDR2 FQGNSA. The CDR3 extends over 13 amino acids. The CDR3 DNA sequence: TGTGCCAGCAGCTCCTTTAACCAAGAGACCCAGTACTTC. Protein: CASSSFNQETQYF.

The chain recombines TRBV12-3 or TRBV12-4 with TRBJ2-1; 7 bases map to TRBD1. This CDR3 has 15 amino acids. With V trimmed by 6 bases and J by 5 bases, 10 bases remained unmatched. The CDR3 nucleotides are TGTGCCAGCAGCCTGAGACAGGGTCTCCACAATGAGCAGTTCTTC. Translating gives CASSLRQGLHNEQFF.

There are a few counts of this clonotype. The chain combines TRBV20-1 with TRBJ2-7; D unclear. The V gene's germline CDR1 is DFQATT and CDR2 SNEGSKA (reference sequence). The CDR3 consists of 12 residues. V dropped 4 bases and J dropped 5 bases, with 12 bases sitting between them. CDR3 loop: CSAKAGGDEQYF. The CDR3 DNA is TGCAGTGCTAAGGCAGGTGGCGACGAGCAGTACTTC.

The rearrangement uses TRBV27 and TRBJ1-2; D is perhaps TRBD1 (5 bases). The CDR3 runs to 14 residues. Germline-derived CDR1 and CDR2 are MNHEY and SMNVEV (reference sequence). V lost 1 base, J lost 4 bases, and 10 bases lay in between. The DNA of the CDR3 is TGTGCCAGCAGTTTATTGACAGCACTCTATGGCTACACCTTC. Protein: CASSLLTALYGYTF.

This clonotype has only a few counts. The CDR3 here is CASSMRTGPHYEQYV. Here the CDR3 DNA reads TGTGCCAGCAGTATGCGGACAGGGCCCCACTACGAGCAGTACGTC. This chain connects TRBV28 to TRBJ2-7, with 8 bases matching TRBD1. With 5 bases clipped from V and 3 bases from J, the junction kept 9 bases outside the gene matches. CDR1 and CDR2 (germline): MDHEN, SYDVKM. The CDR3 spans 15 residues.

The V and J genes are TRBV18 and TRBJ1-1; 11 nucleotides agree with TRBD1. The germline V gene has CDR1 KGHSH and CDR2 LQKENI. The ends lost 3 bases at V and 11 bases at J; junction bases unmatched: 5. The CDR3 runs 13 residues. In DNA, the CDR3 is TGTGCCAGCTCACCCTCGGACAGGGGGCAGGCTTTCTTT. Translation: CASSPSDRGQAFF.

DNA for the CDR3: TGTGCCAGCAGGACCGGGACTAGCTGGGTGGAGCAGTTCTTC. This encodes CASRTGTSWVEQFF. This sequence joins TRBV12-3 or TRBV12-4 and TRBJ2-1; TRBD2 agrees at 9 bases. The CDR3 runs to 14 residues. The ends lost 6 bases at V and 10 bases at J; junction bases unmatched: 10.

This clonotype was recorded a few times. The rearrangement uses TRBV9 and TRBJ2-2; 12 bases line up with TRBD1. Germline CDR1 is SGDLS and CDR2 is YYNGEE. The V and J ends lost 4 bases and 0 bases, in that order; junction bases with no gene match: 10. This CDR3 region has 19 residues. In DNA form, the CDR3 reads TGTGCCAGCAGCCCCGGGACAGGGGGCGCAAGGGCGAACACCGGGGAGCTGTTTTTT. Translated: CASSPGTGGARANTGELFF. The whole variable domain, filled in from reference TRBV9 and TRBJ2-2, reads DSGVTQTPKHLITATGQRVTLRCSPRSGDLSVYWYQQSLDQGLQFLIQYYNGEERAKGNILERFSAQQFPDLHSELNLSSLELGDSALYFCASSPGTGGARANTGELFFGEGSRLTVL.

This chain uses TRBV24-1 with TRBJ2-3; a weak D match, TRBD2 (6 bases). Trimming left V 4 bases short and J 1 base short, with 17 bases between. From germline, CDR1 is KGHDR and CDR2 SFDVKD. The CDR3 totals 17 residues. CDR3 in amino acids: CATSDPTGTAGTDTQYF. The CDR3 bases are TGTGCCACCAGTGACCCTACCGGGACTGCAGGCACAGATACGCAGTATTTT.

This clonotype has just a few counts. The chain recombines TRBV12-3 or TRBV12-4 with TRBJ2-5, with unresolved D. This CDR3 has 14 residues. V was pared by 1 base and J by 3 bases, with 9 bases between. The CDR3 DNA is TGTGCCAGCAGTTTAGTAGGCTACAAAGAGACCCAGTACTTC. Encoded protein: CASSLVGYKETQYF.

The CDR3 nucleotides read TGCGCCAGCAGCCTAAAATCCGGGACCTTCAAAGAGACCCAGTACTTC. Translating it yields CASSLKSGTFKETQYF. This chain connects TRBV4-3 to TRBJ2-5; D assignment may be TRBD1 or TRBD2 (5 bases each). The V end was cut by 4 bases, the J end by 3 bases, with 18 bases between. CDR3 length equals 16 residues. Germline V CDR1 and CDR2: LGHNA, YSLEER.

This clonotype appeared a few times. This sequence joins TRBV27 and TRBJ1-4; 8 bases match TRBD1. After removal of 6 bases from V and 6 bases from J, the junction contained 3 bases not matched to a gene. The CDR3 has 13 residues. CDR1 and CDR2 (germline): MNHEY, SMNVEV (reference sequence). CDR3 protein: CASSLTGDEKLFF. The CDR3 coding sequence is TGTGCCAGCAGCCTGACAGGGGATGAAAAACTGTTTTTT.

This clonotype has a single count. J is TRBJ1-1 and V is TRBV3-1; D not resolved. Trimming pared 1 base from V and 1 base from J, leaving 7 bases between. From germline, CDR1 is LGHDT and CDR2 YNNKEL (reference sequence). The CDR3 is 14 amino acids. CDR3 residues: CASSQADKNTEAFF. CDR3 DNA: TGTGCCAGCAGCCAAGCCGACAAGAACACTGAAGCTTTCTTT.

The chain links TRBV6-5 to TRBJ1-2; no definite D call. The germline V gene has CDR1 MNHEY and CDR2 SVGAGI. This CDR3 is built from 14 residues. V was cut by 2 bases and J by 4 bases, with 11 bases left in between. In DNA form, the CDR3 reads TGTGCCAGCAGTTACCGGACTGACCTCTATGGCTACACCTTC. The encoded protein is CASSYRTDLYGYTF.

In this sample, this clonotype turned up many times. The chain employs TRBV5-1 and TRBJ2-1; D possibly corresponds to TRBD1 (6 bases). Germline V gives CDR1 SGHRS, CDR2 YFSETQ. The V and J ends lost 3 bases and 8 bases respectively, with 18 bases between them. The CDR3 contains 15 residues. CDR3 region: CASSSTSGAGYEQFF. CDR3 coding DNA: TGCGCCAGCAGCTCAACTTCAGGGGCAGGGTATGAGCAGTTCTTC.

This clonotype showed up just a few times. This chain uses TRBV21-1 with TRBJ2-7; the table assigns TRBD2, which was not confirmed against the DNA. TRBV21-1 represents a pseudogene. The CDR3 loop spans 14 amino acids. CDR3 in amino acids: CASSKGALAYEQYV. The CDR3 bases are TGTGCCAGCAGCAAAGGGGCTCTCGCCTACGAGCAGTACGTC.

The chain carries TRBV6-5 and TRBJ1-2; unclear D gene. Germline V lookup: CDR1 MNHEY, CDR2 SVGAGI. The CDR3 runs to 9 residues. Trimming pared 11 bases from V and 8 bases from J, leaving 9 bases between. CDR3 nucleotides: TGTGCCGGCCGTAAAGGCTACACCTTC. Its protein product is CAGRKGYTF.

A few counts support this clonotype. The chain recombines TRBV7-6 with TRBJ1-6; unclear D gene. Trimming removed 5 bases from V and 4 bases from J, with 12 bases in between. The germline gives CDR1 SGHVS, CDR2 FNYEAQ. The CDR3 totals 15 residues. CDR3 DNA sequence: TGTGCCAGCAGCCCCCGGACCGATTATAATTCACCCCTCCACTTT. As protein: CASSPRTDYNSPLHF.

The V and J genes are TRBV24-1 and TRBJ2-1; a weak D match, TRBD1 (5 bases). V lost 5 bases, J lost 4 bases, and 14 bases lay in between. The CDR3 covers 15 residues. Germline CDR1 KGHDR, CDR2 SFDVKD. The CDR3 loop reads CATSAGWGAYNEQFF. The CDR3 DNA sequence: TGTGCCACCAGTGCTGGGTGGGGCGCGTACAATGAGCAGTTCTTC.

This clonotype has at least ten counts. The J gene is TRBJ1-5, the V gene TRBV3-1, with D uncertain. Germline CDR1 reads LGHDT; CDR2 reads YNNKEL (reference sequence). The CDR3 runs 13 residues. Trimming cost V 0 bases and J 7 bases, with 7 bases left between them. CDR3 sequence (DNA): TGTGCCAGCAGCCAAGATTTAGGCCAGCCCCAGCATTTT. Translation: CASSQDLGQPQHF. The variable domain in full, with the rest retrieved from reference TRBV3-1 and TRBJ1-5, is DTAVSQTPKYLVTQMGNDKSIKCEQNLGHDTMYWYKQDSKKFLKIMFSYNNKELIINETVPNRFSPKSPDKAHLNLHINSLELGDSAVYFCASSQDLGQPQHFGDGTRLSIL.

The chain recombines TRBV9 with TRBJ2-1, with TRBD2 matching over 9 bases. The germline CDR1 and CDR2 sequences are SGDLS and YYNGEE. The J segment lost 7 bases and the V segment lost 7 bases, leaving 9 bases of the junction unmatched. This CDR3 is 14 amino acids long. The CDR3, as DNA: TGTGCCAGCGGAAGCGGGGGGCTTGGGAATGAGCAGTTCTTC. Protein: CASGSGGLGNEQFF. The full variable domain, in which reference TRBV9 and TRBJ2-1 provide the parts outside the CDR3, is DSGVTQTPKHLITATGQRVTLRCSPRSGDLSVYWYQQSLDQGLQFLIQYYNGEERAKGNILERFSAQQFPDLHSELNLSSLELGDSALYFCASGSGGLGNEQFFGPGTRLTVL.

The chain uses TRBV6-5 and TRBJ1-3; D might be TRBD1 (5 bases). Germline assignment: CDR1 MNHEY and CDR2 SVGAGI. Trimming removed 7 bases at V and 0 bases at J, with 13 bases between. This CDR3 has 15 amino acids. This CDR3 is CASKTLQGSGNTIYF. CDR3 nucleotide sequence: TGTGCCAGCAAAACTCTCCAGGGCTCTGGAAACACCATATATTTT.

This clonotype has a handful of counts. This chain joins TRBV14 and TRBJ2-5, with 7 bases matching TRBD2. The CDR3 is made up of 17 amino acids. V shed 5 bases, J shed 1 base, and the junction held 13 bases outside the gene matches. Germline lookup yields CDR1 SGHDN and CDR2 FVKESK. This CDR3 is CASSARVGLTVQETQYF. Written as DNA, the CDR3 is TGTGCCAGCAGCGCCCGAGTGGGACTAACTGTCCAAGAGACCCAGTACTTC.

This clonotype was seen a few times. The chain links TRBV5-5 to TRBJ2-5; 8 bases line up with TRBD1. Unmatched junction bases numbered 6, after V lost 1 base and J lost 4 bases. Per germline, CDR1 SGHKS and CDR2 YYEKEE (reference sequence). This CDR3 spans 15 amino acids. The CDR3 DNA reads as TGTGCCAGCAGCTTGACGGGACAGGAGGGAGAGACCCAGTACTTC. Translation gives CASSLTGQEGETQYF. Using reference TRBV5-5 and TRBJ2-5 for the parts outside the CDR3, the full variable domain is DAGVTQSPTHLIKTRGQQVTLRCSPISGHKSVSWYQQVLGQGPQFIFQYYEKEERGRGNFPDRFSARQFPNYSSELNVNALLLGDSALYLCASSLTGQEGETQYFGPGTRLLVL.

The chain uses TRBV7-9 and TRBJ2-3; the D is unclear. Germline CDR1 reads SEHNR; CDR2 reads FQNEAQ (reference sequence). With 4 bases removed from V and 4 bases from J, the gap between germline ends came to 9 bases. The length of the CDR3 is 13 residues. CDR3: CASSSPRSDTQYF. CDR3 DNA sequence: TGTGCCAGCAGCTCCCCCCGGTCAGATACGCAGTATTTT.

The chain combines TRBV20-1 with TRBJ1-2, with TRBD1 matching 7 bases. From germline, CDR1 is DFQATT and CDR2 SNEGSKA (reference sequence). The V gene end was trimmed by 5 bases and the J gene end by 1 base; junction bases not matched to a gene: 16. CDR3 length equals 17 residues. CDR3: CSASLTTQTGSNYGYTF. The CDR3 coding sequence is TGCAGTGCTTCCCTTACTACCCAGACAGGGAGTAACTATGGCTACACCTTC.